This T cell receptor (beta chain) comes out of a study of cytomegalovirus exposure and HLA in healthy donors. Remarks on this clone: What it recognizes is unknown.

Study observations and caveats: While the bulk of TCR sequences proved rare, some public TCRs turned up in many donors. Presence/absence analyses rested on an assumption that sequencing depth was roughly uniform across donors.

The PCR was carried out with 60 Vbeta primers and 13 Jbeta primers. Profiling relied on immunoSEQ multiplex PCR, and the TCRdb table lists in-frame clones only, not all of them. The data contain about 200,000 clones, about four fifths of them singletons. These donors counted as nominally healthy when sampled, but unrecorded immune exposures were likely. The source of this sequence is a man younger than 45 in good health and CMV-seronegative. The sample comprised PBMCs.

DNA of the CDR3: TGTGCCAGCAGTTTATCGGGAGAAGAAGCTTTCTTT. Protein product: CASSLSGEEAFF. J is TRBJ1-1 and V is TRBV27; D remains unclear. Germline CDR1 MNHEY, CDR2 SMNVEV (reference sequence). The CDR3 is 12 residues long. Trimming cost V 0 bases and J 8 bases, with 7 bases left between them.